The sequence of this T cell receptor (beta chain) was determined in a study of T cell responses to AZD1222 COVID-19 vaccine. Study results and limitations: Donors skewed white British and female; clonal diversity was possibly underestimated. Targeting of unmutated variant regions was reportedly seen in nearly half of spike-specific TCRs.

Details on this clone: Its antigen is not known.

The V gene lost 3 bases and the J gene lost 4 bases, with 10 bases spanning the gap. Germline-derived CDR1 and CDR2 are SGDLS and YYNGEE. The CDR3 extends over 13 amino acids. It was second doses at about 4 or about 12 weeks that were pooled. The protocol was immunoSEQ multiplex PCR, while the TCRdb copy is restricted to in-frame clones and leaves out a portion. This table holds approximately 180,000 clones, 88% found once. The rearrangement joins TRBV9 to TRBJ2-5; D unclear. This specimen was peripheral blood, taken 28 days after the second AZD1222 dose. The source of this sequence is an adult who received the AZD1222 COVID-19 vaccine. This CDR3 reads CASSEDPTETQYF. CDR3 nucleotide sequence: TGTGCCAGCAGCGAAGACCCCACAGAGACCCAGTACTTC. Full variable domain (rest looked up from reference TRBV9 and TRBJ2-5): DSGVTQTPKHLITATGQRVTLRCSPRSGDLSVYWYQQSLDQGLQFLIQYYNGEERAKGNILERFSAQQFPDLHSELNLSSLELGDSALYFCASSEDPTETQYFGPGTRLLVL.